The clone carrying this T cell receptor beta chain came up once. Its specificity is not known. TCRdb's copy holds only in-frame clones and misses some; the assay was immunoSEQ multiplex PCR. This table holds about 35,000 clones, roughly 84% found once. In germline, CDR1 is MGHRA, CDR2 YSYEKL. J gave up 8 bases and V 3 bases, and 18 bases lay outside the gene matches. CDR3 length: 17 amino acids. The source of the sample is a study of OX40 agonist ivuxolimab in advanced cancers. Study-level findings and limits: Researchers report that CD8+ T cells had, on average, more expanded clones than CD4+.

The specimen was CD4+ or CD8+ T cells sorted from blood, collected in a trial of the OX40 agonist ivuxolimab. The receptor comes from an adult with an advanced solid tumor such as melanoma, head and neck, liver or kidney cancer. J is TRBJ1-2 and V is TRBV4-1; TRBD1 matches 7 bases. The CDR3: CASSHPSGRGLSRGYTF. The CDR3 nucleotides are TGCGCCAGCAGCCATCCATCTGGGAGGGGGCTCTCGAGAGGCTACACCTTC.